What follows describes a single TCR beta chain. Its antigen remains undetermined. One base away there is no much larger clone; base qualities are not given. Healthy HIV-negative adults with no recently reported acute infections or vaccinations were included as donors. Every donor was a Caucasian adult living in Nashville, Tennessee, USA. CD8 memory samples combined magnetically selected CD45RO+ cells with CCR7-negative CD45RA+ effector memory (TemRA) cells. Blood was collected by leukapheresis, and PBMCs were isolated by Ficoll-Histopaque density gradient centrifugation and then cryopreserved in liquid nitrogen vapor phase. Analytical flow cytometry was used to check the purity and quantity of every magnetically sorted T cell population. Each sorted fraction had its genomic DNA isolated and then quantified by UV absorbance on a Nanodrop 2000c. Using the deep immunoSEQ assay, TCR CDR3 regions were amplified from genomic DNA by multiplex PCR. Genomic DNA extracted from each cell subset was distributed evenly over all wells of several immunoSEQ 96-well plates, and each plate served as one replicate. For sorted subsets, each replicate PCR was loaded with 200 ng genomic DNA, equivalent to about 30,000 T cell genomes. Purified libraries were measured with a Qubit 3.0 fluorometer, size-checked on a Bioanalyzer 2100, and measured again with the KAPA Library Quantification kit. Every immunoSEQ 96-well plate was sequenced on a separate single-read 150-cycle Illumina NextSeq 550 flow cell. The study's own analysis went as follows. The immunoSEQ output contained only junctional sequences without quality scores, so filtering could not match that applied to full-length reads. Sequences were annotated with PyIR, a Python wrapper for IgBLAST v1.9, using IMGT germline references to assign V/J genes and CDR3. Reads with weak V/J assignments (E-value above 1e-6), missing CDR3, stop codons, out-of-frame junctions, or ambiguous translated residues were removed. V3J clonotypes were defined as sequences sharing the same inferred V gene, J gene, and CDR3 amino acid sequence. Percentage overlap between repertoires was calculated by dividing the number of shared unique clonotypes by the size of the smaller repertoire. Repertoire richness was assessed with RTK rarefaction, the Chao1 estimator, and Recon v2.1 estimates of unobserved clonotypes. OLGA was used to compute generation probabilities for all TCRbeta clonotypes that the gDNA method yielded from a few donors. In its TCRdb copy, this immuneACCESS table keeps in-frame sequences only and misses some clones. Where compared with another copy, unresolved V genes explain less than half of these, and the others have no known cause. The DNA gave D and trimming, while V, J and clone size come from that table. The sample table lists around 100,000 clones, 67% of them with a count of one. The top ten clones comprise more than 20% of the sample.

The record originates from a study of shared clonotypes between healthy human individuals (dated by TCRdb to 2020 to 2021). About the study as a whole: A few men and a couple of women, aged 18 to 49 years, made up the cohort. Blood TCR repertoires of a handful of healthy adults were deeply sequenced to estimate repertoire size and the extent of clonotype sharing between individuals. For each donor, CD4 naive and CD4 memory were each given three plates, CD8 naive was given two plates, and CD8 memory was given one plate. Each donor's leukapheresis produced roughly between about 0.9 and 9.5 billion PBMCs. Libraries were prepared and TCR repertoires were sequenced by different laboratories using diverse techniques, in order to increase sequencing depth and limit assay-specific biases. The study at large found these results: Even with the large sequencing depth, rarefaction of the sorted-subset datasets indicated that sequencing was incomplete. The genetic and exposure-history diversity represented was limited by the small number of donors. Pairwise subsampling led to the expectation that sequencing depth would affect the degree of clonotype sharing among donors. Sampling was limited to blood, and TCR repertoires in tissue likely differ from TCR repertoires in blood. Higher generation probabilities were observed for clonotypes shared by all four sorted-subset donors than for non-shared clonotypes. Estimated clonotype richness was generally larger for naive than for memory subsets. When four donors were compared, the shared fraction of clonotypes was approximately 5% for naive CD4, roughly 3.4% for naive CD8, roughly 2.3% for memory CD4, and less than 0.45% for memory CD8.

The CDR3 measures 14 amino acids from cysteine to phenylalanine. Only the CDR3 part of the read is kept: 42 bases, read in frame from the first base. Looking up the germline V gene (reference sequence) yields CDR1 SEHNR and CDR2 FQNEAQ. The V end loses 4 bases and the J end loses 3 bases, and a stretch of 12 bases separates them. The receptor chain draws on TRBV7-9 and TRBJ1-2; TRBD1 is perhaps the D gene, given 6 matching bases. This clonotype was obtained from a woman in her twenties or thirties in good health. Material: memory CD8+ T cells sorted from blood. Read against the paper, the sample's cell subset or site label means: CD45RO+ cells pooled with CCR7-negative TemRA cells. At the DNA level, the sequence is TGTGCCAGCAGCTACTCGGACAGTTACTATGGCTACACCTTC. It translates as CASSYSDSYYGYTF.